This T cell receptor beta chain was retrieved from a study of blood T cell repertoires in COVID-19 (dated by TCRdb to 2020 to 2022). Background for the entire study: Samples covering the acute and convalescent phases of COVID-19 were provided by collaborators in the United States, Italy and Spain. The samples were drawn from two sources: the first 160 participants of the ongoing ImmuneRACE study, and 1,000 to 1,500 subjects contributed by 6 global collaborators. The sample metadata nearly always contained a de-identified subject ID, COVID-19 status, age in years and sex. The repertoires were released in a freely available public database intended as a resource for research on the immune response to SARS-CoV-2. The material from the prospective study consisted of cDNA or gDNA derived from T cells, B-cell-depleted T cells, or PBMCs. Where available, HLA class I and class II types were taken from metadata supplied by the sample provider and were not determined by assay-based typing. Deeply sampled blood TCRbeta repertoires from subjects exposed to, actively infected with, or recovered from COVID-19 were included in the dataset.

V gives up 9 bases and J gives up 0 bases, and the segment between their germline ends measures 15 bases. The CDR3 sequence holds 15 residues, the cysteine and phenylalanine included. The read is trimmed to its CDR3 DNA, 45 bases read in frame from base 1. CDR1 is given as LNHDA and CDR2 as SQIVND, both from the germline V gene (reference sequence). Beyond this particular receptor, the publication reports: Clinical and demographic metadata were provided uncurated, with the amount varying by source and participant.

A remark on this clone: Its antigen is still unknown. There are no base qualities to consult, and no much larger clone falls within one base. Different DNA sequences within this sample yield the same CDR3.

Participants in the prospective study were enrolled through a virtual design, were aged roughly 18 to 100 years, and lived in 24 United States geographic areas. To assign participants to cohorts, the prospective study relied on clinical history that participants themselves reported in a screening survey and a study questionnaire. Recovered participants in ImmuneRACE Cohort 3 were defined as having two consecutive negative NP/OP PCR tests, clearance from a healthcare professional, or resolution of symptoms. In the prospective study, mobile phlebotomists collected whole blood, serum and a nasopharyngeal or oropharyngeal swab from each participant. Participants in the prospective study had the option to provide additional blood draws and questionnaires over a roughly 2-month period. Before DNA extraction, prospective study blood samples were shipped either frozen or at room temperature. The immunoSEQ Assay, a bias-controlled multiplex PCR, was used to amplify TCRbeta CDR3 regions from genomic DNA. The paper's processing steps were these. The number of nucleated cells in each sample was estimated from the amplification of reference gene primers within the assay. Sequence reads were collapsed and filtered to measure the absolute abundance of every unique TCRbeta CDR3 rearrangement. For each sample, productive Simpson clonality was calculated as the square root of Simpson's diversity index over productive rearrangements. Held by TCRdb, this immuneACCESS table contains in-frame sequences only and omits some clones. Under half of the omission traces to an unresolved V gene where checked; the cause of the rest is unknown. The DNA was the basis for D and trimming; V, J and clone size are from that table. The sample contains 150,000 to 200,000 clones, approximately 83% of them found a single time. Clones ranked in the top ten supply about an eighth of the sample.

The chain is made from TRBV19 and TRBJ2-1; the D gene is perhaps TRBD2, on 6 matching bases. The receptor's source is a woman between 55 and 75 years old who had recovered from COVID-19. Input material: PBMCs or T cells enriched from blood (not recorded which). In nucleotides, the sequence is TGTGCCAGCAGGCGGGCGGGGAGCTCCTACAATGAGCAGTTCTTC. This sequence encodes CASRRAGSSYNEQFF. Reference TRBV19 and TRBJ2-1 proteins supply the regions before and after the CDR3; the full variable domain is: DGGITQSPKYLFRKEGQNVTLSCEQNLNHDAMYWYRQDPGQGLRLIYYSQIVNDFQKGDIAEGYSVSREKKESFPLTVTSAQKNPTAFYLCASRRAGSSYNEQFFGPGTRLTVL.